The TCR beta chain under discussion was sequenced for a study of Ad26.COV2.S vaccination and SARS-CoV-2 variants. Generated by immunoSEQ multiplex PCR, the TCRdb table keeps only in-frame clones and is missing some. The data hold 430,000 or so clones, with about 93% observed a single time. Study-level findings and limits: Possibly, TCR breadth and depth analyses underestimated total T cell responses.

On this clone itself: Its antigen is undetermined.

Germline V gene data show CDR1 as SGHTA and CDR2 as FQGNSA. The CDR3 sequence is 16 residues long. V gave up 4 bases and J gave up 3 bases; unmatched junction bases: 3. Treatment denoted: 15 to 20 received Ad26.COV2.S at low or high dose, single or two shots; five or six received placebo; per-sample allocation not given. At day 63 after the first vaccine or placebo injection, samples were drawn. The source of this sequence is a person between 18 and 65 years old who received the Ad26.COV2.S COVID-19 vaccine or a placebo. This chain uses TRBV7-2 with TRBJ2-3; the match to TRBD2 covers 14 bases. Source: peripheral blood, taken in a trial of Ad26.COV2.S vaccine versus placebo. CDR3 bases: TGTGCCAGCAGCTCGCGGACTAGCGGGAGGACAGATACGCAGTATTTT. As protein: CASSSRTSGRTDTQYF.